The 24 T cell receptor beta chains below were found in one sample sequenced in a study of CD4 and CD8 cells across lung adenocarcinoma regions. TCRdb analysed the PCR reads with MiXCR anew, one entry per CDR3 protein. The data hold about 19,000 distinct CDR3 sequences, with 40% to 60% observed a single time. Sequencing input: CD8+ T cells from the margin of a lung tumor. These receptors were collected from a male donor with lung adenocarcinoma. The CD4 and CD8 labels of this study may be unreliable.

The CDR3 here is CASSPEGDPRETQYF. The CDR3 DNA sequence: TGCGCCAGCAGCCCAGAAGGGGATCCCCGAGAGACCCAGTACTTC. This chain uses TRBV4-1 with TRBJ2-5; tentatively, D is TRBD1 (5 bases). The germline CDR1 and CDR2 sequences are MGHRA and YSYEKL. The CDR3 consists of 15 residues. Trimming took 4 bases from V and 4 from J, leaving 16 bases between them.

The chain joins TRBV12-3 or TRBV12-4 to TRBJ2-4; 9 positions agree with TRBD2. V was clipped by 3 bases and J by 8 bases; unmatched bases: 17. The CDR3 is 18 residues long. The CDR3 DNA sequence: TGTGCCAGCAGTTTGGGGGCTAGCGGGATTTTTGACCAAGACATTCAGTACTTC. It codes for CASSLGASGIFDQDIQYF.

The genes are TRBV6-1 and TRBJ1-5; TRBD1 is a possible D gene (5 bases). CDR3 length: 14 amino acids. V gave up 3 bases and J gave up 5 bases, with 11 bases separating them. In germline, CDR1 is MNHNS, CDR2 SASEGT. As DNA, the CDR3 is TGTGCCAGCAGTGACGGGGGATCCTATCAGCCCCAGCATTTT. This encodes CASSDGGSYQPQHF.

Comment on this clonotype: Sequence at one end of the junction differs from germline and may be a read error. The CDR3 region is CASSLSLPNYNTQYF. The CDR3 DNA reads TGTGCCAGCAGTTTGAGTCTACCCAACTACAATACGCAGTACTTT. The chain uses TRBV27 and TRBJ2-1; D is uncertain. CDR1 MNHEY and CDR2 SMNVEV come from the germline V gene (reference sequence). The CDR3 contains 15 residues.

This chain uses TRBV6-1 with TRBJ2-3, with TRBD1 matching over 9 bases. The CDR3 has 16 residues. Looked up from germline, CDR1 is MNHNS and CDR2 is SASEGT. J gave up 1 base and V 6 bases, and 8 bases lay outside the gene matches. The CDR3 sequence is CASRLTGGTGTDTQYF. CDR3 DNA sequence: TGTGCCAGCAGGTTGACAGGGGGGACCGGCACAGATACGCAGTATTTT.

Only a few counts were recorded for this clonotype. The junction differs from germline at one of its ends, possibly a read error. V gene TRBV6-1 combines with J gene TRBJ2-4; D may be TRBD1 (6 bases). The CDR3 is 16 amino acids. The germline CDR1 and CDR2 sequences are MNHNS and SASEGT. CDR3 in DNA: TGTGCCAGCAGTGAAGCGGGGCTGGGGGCCAAAAACATGCAGTACTTC. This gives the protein CASSEAGLGAKNMQYF.

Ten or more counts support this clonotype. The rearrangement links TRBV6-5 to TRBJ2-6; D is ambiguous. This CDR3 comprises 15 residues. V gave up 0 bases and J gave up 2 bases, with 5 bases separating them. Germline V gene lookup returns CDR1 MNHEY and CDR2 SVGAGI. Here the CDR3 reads CASSYSLAGANVLTF. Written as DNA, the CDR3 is TGTGCCAGCAGTTACTCGTTAGCTGGGGCCAACGTCCTGACTTTC.

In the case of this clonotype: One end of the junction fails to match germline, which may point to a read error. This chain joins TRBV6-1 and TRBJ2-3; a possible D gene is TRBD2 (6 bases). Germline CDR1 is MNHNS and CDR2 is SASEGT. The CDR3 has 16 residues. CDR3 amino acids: CASREAGSRDQDTQYF. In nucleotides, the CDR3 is TGTGCCAGCAGGGAAGCCGGGAGCCGGGATCAAGATACGCAGTATTTC.

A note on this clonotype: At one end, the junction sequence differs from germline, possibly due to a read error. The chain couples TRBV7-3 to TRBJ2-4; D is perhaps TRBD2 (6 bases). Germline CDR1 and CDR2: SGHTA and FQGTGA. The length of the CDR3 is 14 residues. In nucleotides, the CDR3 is TGTGCCGGCACGGGGCCGGGAGCCAAAAACACTCAGTATTTC. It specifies CAGTGPGAKNTQYF.

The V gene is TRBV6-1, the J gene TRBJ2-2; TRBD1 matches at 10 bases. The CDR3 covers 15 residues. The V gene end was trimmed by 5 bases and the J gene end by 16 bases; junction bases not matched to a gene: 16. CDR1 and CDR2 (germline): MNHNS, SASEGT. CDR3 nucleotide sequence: TGTGCCAGCAGTAGACAGGGGGCCAGGACAGGGACGCAGTTTTTT. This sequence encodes CASSRQGARTGTQFF.

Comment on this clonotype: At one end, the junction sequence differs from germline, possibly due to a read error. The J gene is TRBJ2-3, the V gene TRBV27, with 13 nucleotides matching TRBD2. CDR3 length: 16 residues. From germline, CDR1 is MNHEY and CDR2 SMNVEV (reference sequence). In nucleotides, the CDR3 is TGTGCCAGCAGTCACCGGACTAGCGGGGGCACAGAGACGCAGTACTTT. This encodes CASSHRTSGGTETQYF.

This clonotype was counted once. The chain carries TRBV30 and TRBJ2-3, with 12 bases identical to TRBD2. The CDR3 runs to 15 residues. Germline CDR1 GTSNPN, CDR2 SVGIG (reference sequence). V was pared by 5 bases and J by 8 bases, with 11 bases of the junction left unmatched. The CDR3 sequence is CAWGRQTSGRGTQYF. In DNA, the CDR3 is TGTGCCTGGGGGAGACAGACTAGCGGGAGAGGTACGCAGTATTTT.

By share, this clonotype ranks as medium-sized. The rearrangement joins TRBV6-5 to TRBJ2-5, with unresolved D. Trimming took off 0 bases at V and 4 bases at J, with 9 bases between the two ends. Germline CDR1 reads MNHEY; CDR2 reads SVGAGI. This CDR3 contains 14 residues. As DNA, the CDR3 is TGTGCCAGCAGTTACTCGTGGAACTCAGAGACCCAGTACTTC. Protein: CASSYSWNSETQYF.

CDR3 region: CASTAFIGDYGYTF. Here the CDR3 DNA reads TGTGCCAGCACCGCTTTTATCGGTGACTATGGCTACACCTTC. V and J are TRBV6-1 and TRBJ1-2; D gene ambiguous. V was trimmed by 7 bases and J by 3 bases, leaving 15 bases between them. CDR1 and CDR2 from the germline V gene are MNHNS and SASEGT. This CDR3 comprises 14 residues.

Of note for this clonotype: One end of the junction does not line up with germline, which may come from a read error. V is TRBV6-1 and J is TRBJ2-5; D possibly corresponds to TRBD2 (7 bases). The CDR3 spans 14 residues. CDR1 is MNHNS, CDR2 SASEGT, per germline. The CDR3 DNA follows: TGTGCGAGGAGAGTAGGGGGAGGGCCAGAGACGCAGTATTTC. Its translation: CARRVGGGPETQYF.

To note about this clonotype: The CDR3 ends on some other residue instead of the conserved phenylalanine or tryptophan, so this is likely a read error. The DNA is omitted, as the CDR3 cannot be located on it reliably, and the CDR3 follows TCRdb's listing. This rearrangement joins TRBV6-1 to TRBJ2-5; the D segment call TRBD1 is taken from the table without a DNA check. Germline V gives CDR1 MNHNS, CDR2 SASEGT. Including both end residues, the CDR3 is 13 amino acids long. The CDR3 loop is CASSDPGGGLLSS.

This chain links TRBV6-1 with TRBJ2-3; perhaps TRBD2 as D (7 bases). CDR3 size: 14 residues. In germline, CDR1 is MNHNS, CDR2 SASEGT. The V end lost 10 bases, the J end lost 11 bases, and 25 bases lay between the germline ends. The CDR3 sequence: CANRDYQSSYEQYF. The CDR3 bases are TGTGCCAACAGGGACTACCAAAGCTCCTACGAGCAGTATTTT.

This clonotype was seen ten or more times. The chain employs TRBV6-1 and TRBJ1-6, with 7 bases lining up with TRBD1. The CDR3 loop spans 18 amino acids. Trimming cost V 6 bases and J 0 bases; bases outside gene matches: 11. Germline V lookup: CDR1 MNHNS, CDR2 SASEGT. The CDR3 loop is CASSIGGGQSSYNSPLHF. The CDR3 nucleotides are TGTGCCAGCAGCATAGGGGGCGGGCAAAGCTCCTATAATTCACCCCTCCACTTT.

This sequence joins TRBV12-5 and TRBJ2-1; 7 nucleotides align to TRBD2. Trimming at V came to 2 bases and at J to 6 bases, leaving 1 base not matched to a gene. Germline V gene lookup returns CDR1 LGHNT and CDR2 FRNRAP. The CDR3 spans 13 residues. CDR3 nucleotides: TGTGCTAGTGGTTTGCCGGGAGGCAATGAGCAGTTCTTC. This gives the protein CASGLPGGNEQFF.

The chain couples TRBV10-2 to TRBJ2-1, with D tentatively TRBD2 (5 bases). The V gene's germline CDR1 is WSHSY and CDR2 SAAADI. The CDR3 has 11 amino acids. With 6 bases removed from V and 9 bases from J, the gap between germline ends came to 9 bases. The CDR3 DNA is TGCGCCAGCAGCGTAGCGCTTGAGCAGTTCTTC. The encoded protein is CASSVALEQFF.

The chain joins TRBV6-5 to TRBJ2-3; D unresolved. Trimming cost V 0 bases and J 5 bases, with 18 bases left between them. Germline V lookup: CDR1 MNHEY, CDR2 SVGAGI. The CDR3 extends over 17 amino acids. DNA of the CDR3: TGTGCCAGCAGTTACTCGAATCTTCCGCGACTGGGAGATACGCAGTATTTT. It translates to CASSYSNLPRLGDTQYF.

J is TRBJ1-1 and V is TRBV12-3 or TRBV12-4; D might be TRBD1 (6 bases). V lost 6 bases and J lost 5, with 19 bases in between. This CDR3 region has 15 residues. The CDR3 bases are TGTGCCAGCAGCCAAGGTTATGGGGGGCTGACTGAAGCTTTCTTT. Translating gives CASSQGYGGLTEAFF.

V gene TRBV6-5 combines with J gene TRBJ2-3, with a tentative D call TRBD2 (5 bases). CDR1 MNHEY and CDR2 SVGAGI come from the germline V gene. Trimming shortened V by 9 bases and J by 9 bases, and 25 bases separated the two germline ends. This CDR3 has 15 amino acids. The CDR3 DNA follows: TGTGCCAGGGGGTACTCGCAAAGCGGCCAAGAGACGCAGTATTTT. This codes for CARGYSQSGQETQYF.

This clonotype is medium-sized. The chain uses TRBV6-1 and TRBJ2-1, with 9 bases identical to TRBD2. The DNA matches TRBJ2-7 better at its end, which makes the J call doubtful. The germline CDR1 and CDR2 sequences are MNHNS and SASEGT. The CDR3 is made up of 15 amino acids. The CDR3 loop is CASTGSGGRAREQYF. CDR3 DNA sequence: TGTGCCAGCACCGGGTCTGGCGGGAGGGCGAGGGAGCAGTACTTC.